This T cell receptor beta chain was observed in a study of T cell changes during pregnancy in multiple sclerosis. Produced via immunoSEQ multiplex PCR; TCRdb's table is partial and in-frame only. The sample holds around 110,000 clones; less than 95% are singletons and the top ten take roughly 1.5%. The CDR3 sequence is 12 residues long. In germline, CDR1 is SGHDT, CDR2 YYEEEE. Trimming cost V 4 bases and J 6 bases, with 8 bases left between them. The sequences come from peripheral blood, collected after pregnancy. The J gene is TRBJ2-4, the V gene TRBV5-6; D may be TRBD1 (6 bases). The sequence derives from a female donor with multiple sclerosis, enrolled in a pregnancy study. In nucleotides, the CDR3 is TGTGCCAGCAGCCTGGACAGAAACATTCAGTACTTC. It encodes CASSLDRNIQYF. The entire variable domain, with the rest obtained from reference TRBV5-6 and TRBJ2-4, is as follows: DAGVTQSPTHLIKTRGQQVTLRCSPKSGHDTVSWYQQALGQGPQFIFQYYEEEERQRGNFPDRFSGHQFPNYSSELNVNALLLGDSALYLCASSLDRNIQYFGAGTRLSVL.